One and the same sample provided the 20 T cell receptor beta chains below, sequenced in a study of T cells in Graves' hyperthyroidism and ophthalmopathy. RNA transcripts gave rise to amplified TCR beta CDR3 regions. First-round RT-PCR with HTBI primers amplified the TCR CDR3 region. MiXCR, run by TCRdb on the multiplex PCR reads, gives a single entry per CDR3 protein. This table has 300,000 to 450,000 distinct CDR3 sequences, around a sixth appearing once. Sequences were obtained from blood. The receptors here all came from a woman aged 40-49 years with Graves' ophthalmopathy.

V and J are TRBV12-3 or TRBV12-4 and TRBJ2-4; 7 nucleotides line up with TRBD2. The CDR3 sequence is 18 residues long. Trimming took 0 bases from V and 1 from J; bases not matched to a gene: 9. The CDR3, as DNA: TGTGCCAGCAGTTTAGCTCGTGGACTAGGGGCGGCCAAAAACATTCAGTACTTC. This sequence encodes CASSLARGLGAAKNIQYF.

Many counts were recorded for this clonotype. The V gene is TRBV6-4, the J gene TRBJ2-7; 8 positions agree with TRBD2. J gave up 2 bases and V 8 bases, and 20 bases lay outside the gene matches. CDR3 length: 18 residues. Per the germline V gene, CDR1 is MRHNA and CDR2 is SNTAGT. CDR3 in amino acids: CASRGGRGLPGQTYEQYF. In DNA form, the CDR3 reads TGTGCCAGCCGCGGGGGGCGGGGGCTACCGGGACAAACCTACGAGCAGTACTTC.

This clonotype was seen at least ten times. The chain joins TRBV12-3 or TRBV12-4 to TRBJ2-4; 8 bases fit TRBD1. This CDR3 is 15 amino acids long. V was clipped by 5 bases and J by 1 base; unmatched bases: 4. The CDR3 bases are TGTGCCAGCAGTGAGACAGGGGCTGCCAAAAACATTCAGTACTTC. Protein sequence: CASSETGAAKNIQYF.

This clonotype was picked up many times. This may come from a read error, since a much larger clone is one base off. V and J are TRBV10-3 and TRBJ2-7; TRBD1 is a possible D gene (5 bases). The V end was cut by 6 bases, the J end by 7 bases, with 16 bases between. Germline-derived CDR1 and CDR2 are ENHRY and SYGVKD. This CDR3 contains 13 residues. The CDR3 DNA follows: TGTGCCATCAGCCCAGGGCCTAGTCGAGAGCAGTACTTC. Translation: CAISPGPSREQYF.

The table lists this clonotype with a count of one. A read error may be the cause here, since a much bigger clone is one base away. The chain is built from TRBV7-9 and TRBJ1-1, with TRBD1 identical over 9 bases. Germline V gene lookup returns CDR1 SEHNR and CDR2 FQNEAQ (reference sequence). The CDR3 covers 14 residues. CDR3 residues: CASIFGTGRPEASF. The CDR3 nucleotides are TGTGCCAGCATTTTTGGGACAGGGAGGCCTGAAGCTTCCTTT.

This clonotype was recorded many times. This rearrangement joins TRBV6-1 to TRBJ1-2; maybe TRBD1 (6 bases). V was pared by 3 bases and J by 0 bases, with 11 bases between. CDR1 and CDR2 (germline): MNHNS, SASEGT. The CDR3 consists of 15 residues. The CDR3 loop reads CASSEIQGTNYGYTF. The CDR3, as DNA: TGTGCCAGCAGTGAGATACAGGGTACTAACTATGGCTACACCTTC.

The chain couples TRBV19 to TRBJ1-2, with D unresolved. CDR1 and CDR2 from the germline V gene are LNHDA and SQIVND (reference sequence). Trimming pared 2 bases from V and 0 bases from J, leaving 7 bases between. The CDR3 sequence is 14 residues long. The CDR3 DNA follows: TGTGCCAGTAGTATAACTTCAGCTAACTATGGCTACACCTTC. It is translated as CASSITSANYGYTF.

The V gene is TRBV10-3, the J gene TRBJ1-3; no definite D call. Germline values: CDR1 ENHRY, CDR2 SYGVKD. CDR3 length: 15 residues. V was clipped by 6 bases and J by 0 bases, with 12 bases between them. As DNA, the CDR3 is TGTGCCATCAGAGCCGATGAGAACTCTGGAAACACCATATATTTT. Encoded protein: CAIRADENSGNTIYF.

The chain employs TRBV6-2 or TRBV6-3 and TRBJ2-7; possible D gene TRBD1, 6 bases. The DNA end is a closer match to TRBJ2-1, so the J assignment may be wrong. The CDR3 consists of 15 residues. Germline V CDR1 and CDR2: MNHEY, SVGEGT. CDR3 sequence reads: CASSYPLQGSYEQFF. CDR3 bases: TGTGCCAGCAGTTACCCTCTACAGGGATCCTACGAGCAGTTCTTC.

This clonotype has a count of ten or more. The chain employs TRBV12-3 or TRBV12-4 and TRBJ2-5, with D unresolved. The CDR3 loop spans 13 amino acids. V was trimmed by 1 base and J by 0 bases, leaving 3 bases between them. CDR3 in amino acids: CASSLDNQETQYF. The CDR3 DNA is TGTGCCAGCAGTTTAGACAACCAAGAGACCCAGTACTTC.

This clonotype was seen many times. The chain uses TRBV2 and TRBJ2-4; D unclear. From germline, CDR1 is SNHLY and CDR2 FYNNEI. V lost 8 bases, J lost 8 bases, and 10 bases lay in between. CDR3 size: 11 residues. The CDR3 loop reads CASSAGDIQYF. In DNA form, the CDR3 reads TGTGCCAGCTCCGCCGGAGACATTCAGTACTTC.

The J gene is TRBJ2-5, the V gene TRBV7-2; no definite D call. The V end was cut by 1 base, the J end by 1 base, with 7 bases between. This CDR3 spans 14 amino acids. From germline, CDR1 is SGHTA and CDR2 FQGNSA. For the CDR3, the DNA is TGTGCCAGCAGCTTAGTCAGGTTCCAAGAGACCCAGTACTTC. Protein: CASSLVRFQETQYF.

This clonotype was found many times. The rearrangement joins TRBV6-2 or TRBV6-3 to TRBJ2-7; 8 nucleotides agree with TRBD1. The CDR3 loop spans 14 amino acids. The junction had 7 bases not matched to a gene; V was cut back by 7 bases and J by 2 bases. From germline, CDR1 is MNHEY and CDR2 SVGEGT. CDR3 residues: CASTGTGSPYEQYF. CDR3 nucleotide sequence: TGTGCCAGCACTGGGACAGGCTCCCCCTACGAGCAGTACTTC.

At least ten counts were recorded for this clonotype. The chain is built from TRBV6-5 and TRBJ1-1; D call uncertain. V was shortened by 2 bases and J by 6 bases, with 13 bases between the two germline ends. The CDR3 sequence is 14 residues long. Germline CDR1 MNHEY, CDR2 SVGAGI. The DNA of the CDR3 is TGTGCCAGCAGTTACAGTACGGAGCTGCCTGAAGCTTTCTTT. Amino acids: CASSYSTELPEAFF.

This clonotype has a count of ten or more. CDR3 nucleotides: TGTGCCAGCAGTCCGGAACCGGGCATGGTGTATGGCTACACCTTC. Translation: CASSPEPGMVYGYTF. V and J are TRBV5-5 and TRBJ1-2; D is unclear. V gave up 5 bases and J gave up 5 bases, with 19 bases separating them. Per the germline V gene, CDR1 is SGHKS and CDR2 is YYEKEE (reference sequence). The CDR3 runs 15 residues. The whole variable domain, filled in from reference TRBV5-5 and TRBJ1-2, reads DAGVTQSPTHLIKTRGQQVTLRCSPISGHKSVSWYQQVLGQGPQFIFQYYEKEERGRGNFPDRFSARQFPNYSSELNVNALLLGDSALYLCASSPEPGMVYGYTFGSGTRLTVV.

This clonotype has a handful of counts. A much larger clone differs from this one at a single base, so this may be a read error. The chain combines TRBV6-5 with TRBJ2-2, with D hard to call. The CDR3 is 11 residues long. CDR1 and CDR2 (germline): MNHEY, SVGAGI. CDR3 in DNA: TGTGCCAGCATTTACATGGGGGAGCTGTTTTTT. It yields the protein CASIYMGELFF.

This clonotype was recorded at least ten times. The rearrangement links TRBV2 to TRBJ2-6; D may be TRBD1 or TRBD2 (5 bases each). The V end lost 3 bases, the J end lost 2 bases, and 8 bases lay between the germline ends. Germline V gene lookup returns CDR1 SNHLY and CDR2 FYNNEI. The length of the CDR3 is 15 residues. The CDR3 protein is CASSESGPGANVLTF. CDR3 nucleotide sequence: TGTGCCAGCAGTGAGTCGGGGCCTGGGGCCAACGTCCTGACTTTC.

This clonotype appeared many times. One end of the junction does not line up with germline, which may come from a read error. J is TRBJ1-2 and V is TRBV6-1, with D tentatively TRBD1 (6 bases). CDR1 MNHNS and CDR2 SASEGT come from the germline V gene. There are 14 residues in the CDR3. CDR3 coding DNA: TGTGCCAGCAGCGAAGTAACAGGGAGGAATGGCTACACCTTC. As protein: CASSEVTGRNGYTF.

This clonotype appeared many times. The gene calls are TRBV6-5 and TRBJ2-2; no clear D. The V end lost 2 bases, the J end lost 1 base, and 5 bases lay between the germline ends. Germline CDR1 reads MNHEY; CDR2 reads SVGAGI. This CDR3 contains 14 residues. The CDR3 sequence: CASSYLRNTGELFF. CDR3 in DNA: TGTGCCAGCAGTTACCTCAGGAACACCGGGGAGCTGTTTTTT.

There are many counts of this clonotype. This chain links TRBV6-1 with TRBJ1-1; perhaps TRBD1 as D (6 bases). Germline CDR1 is MNHNS and CDR2 is SASEGT. This CDR3 spans 14 amino acids. Trimming took 6 bases from V and 0 from J, leaving 11 bases between them. The CDR3 region has the DNA TGTGCCAGCAGACCAGGACAGATGAACACTGAAGCTTTCTTT. This gives the protein CASRPGQMNTEAFF.